The clone carrying this TCR beta chain was observed a handful of times. Antigen specificity is unknown. There was one heparinised blood draw per donor, averaging roughly 100 mL. All sorted populations exceeded 98% purity. Germline V lookup: CDR1 SGHDT, CDR2 YYEEEE. The CDR3 consists of 15 residues. Trimming took 5 bases from V and 3 from J; bases not matched to a gene: 5. The study reverse transcribed the entire isolated RNA, so it sequenced expressed TCRB transcripts. Profiled with immunoSEQ multiplex PCR; TCRdb holds only in-frame clones, not every one. Here the sample spans a few hundred thousand clones, around 10% being singletons. The sample is drawn from a study of beta chain features in type 1 diabetes. Study-wide results and caveats: There was a possibility that cDNA sequencing over-represented cells with high TCR expression. Shorter TCRB CDR3s, moderately but significantly so, marked every one of the four CD4+ subsets in Type 1 diabetes patients.

V gene TRBV5-6 combines with J gene TRBJ2-2, with 9 nucleotides matching TRBD2. The specimen sequenced was naive CD4+ T cells from blood. The source is a woman aged 25-40 years in good health. CDR3 nucleotide sequence: TGTGCCAGCAGTAAGCGGGAGGCCTACACCGGGGAGCTGTTTTTT. This sequence encodes CASSKREAYTGELFF. The entire variable domain, with the rest obtained from reference TRBV5-6 and TRBJ2-2, is as follows: DAGVTQSPTHLIKTRGQQVTLRCSPKSGHDTVSWYQQALGQGPQFIFQYYEEEERQRGNFPDRFSGHQFPNYSSELNVNALLLGDSALYLCASSKREAYTGELFFGEGSRLTVL.